This TCR beta chain was recovered during a study of T cell clonality in common variable immunodeficiency. Study-wide findings and caveats: Shared TCRbeta clones were fewer between CVID subjects than controls. Compared with healthy controls, CVID subjects showed increased TCRbeta clonality, mostly in about a third.

Some clones are missing from TCRdb's copy, which holds only in-frame ones; the method was immunoSEQ multiplex PCR. The sample shows 35,000 to 55,000 clones, none of them appearing just once. J was trimmed by 3 bases and V by 3 bases; bases with no gene match: 2. Germline assignment: CDR1 DFQATT and CDR2 SNEGSKA (reference sequence). The CDR3 totals 13 residues. This clone occurred many times. Its antigen is not known. The read terminates 3 residues before the CDR3 end, so the remaining end is supplied by the germline J gene. The chain uses TRBV20-1 and TRBJ1-1; 9 bases are a match to TRBD1. This TCR was sampled from a person aged 18 to 70 in good health. The material sequenced was peripheral blood mononuclear cells. The CDR3 spells CSARDRGYTEAFF. The CDR3 bases that were read are TGCAGTGCTAGGGACAGGGGTTACACTGAA.